The clone carrying this TCR beta chain came up a few times. Its antigen is not known. The record originates from a study of T-cell reconstitution after alpha-beta-depleted transplantation in children. Study observations and caveats: Surviving thymic progenitors and recipient T cells were the source of high TCRbeta diversity at day 60 in some patients. Several hundred rapidly expanded clones from non-depleted graft cells reportedly supplied alpha-beta T cells about two months post-transplant.

TCRbeta library preparation incorporated unique molecular identifiers. TCRdb fed the PCR reads into MiXCR, producing one record per CDR3 protein. Here the sample spans some 600,000 distinct CDR3 sequences, over 10% being singletons. The CDR3 consists of 13 residues. Between the trimmed V and J ends, which lost 6 bases and 3 bases, there was a span of 8 bases. The TCR comes from a male patient between 5 and 17 years old who had a stem cell transplant for acute myeloid leukemia, so the T cells may come from the graft donor. The genes are TRBV12-3 or TRBV12-4 and TRBJ1-4; a weak D match, TRBD1 (6 bases). The sample was PBMCs, mostly from graft donor cells, taken 360 days after TCRalphabeta/CD19-depleted stem cell transplant. The CDR3 sequence: CASREGANEKLFF. DNA of the CDR3: TGTGCCAGCAGAGAGGGGGCTAATGAAAAACTGTTTTTT.